The T cell receptor beta chain under discussion was sequenced for a study of cytomegalovirus exposure and HLA in healthy donors. The wider study: About 82 million unique TCRs from HLA-typed donors were held in an early release of data. General observations from the study: In a later analysis, TCR beta V- and J-gene trimming was associated with a missense DCLRE1C variant. Diagnosis of cytomegalovirus status made by the classifier reportedly showed high specificity and sensitivity. TCR association rates varied by HLA locus in a later analysis, with DRB1 highest and HLA-C lowest.

In the PCR, 60 Vbeta and 13 Jbeta primers were used. Data came from immunoSEQ multiplex PCR; TCRdb stores just in-frame clones and leaves some out. The data show roughly 90,000 clones, around 81% seen once. CDR3 length: 16 amino acids. The ends lost 6 bases at V and 1 base at J; junction bases unmatched: 9. In germline, CDR1 is SNHLY, CDR2 FYNNEI. As regards this clone: Its target is unknown.

Sequencing input: PBMCs. This rearrangement joins TRBV2 to TRBJ1-2, with 9 bases matching TRBD1. The source of this sequence is a man aged 18 to 30 in good health and CMV-seronegative. The CDR3 coding sequence is TGTGCCAGCAGCTCTGGGGGGGGACAGGGTAACTATGGCTACACCTTC. Protein product: CASSSGGGQGNYGYTF.